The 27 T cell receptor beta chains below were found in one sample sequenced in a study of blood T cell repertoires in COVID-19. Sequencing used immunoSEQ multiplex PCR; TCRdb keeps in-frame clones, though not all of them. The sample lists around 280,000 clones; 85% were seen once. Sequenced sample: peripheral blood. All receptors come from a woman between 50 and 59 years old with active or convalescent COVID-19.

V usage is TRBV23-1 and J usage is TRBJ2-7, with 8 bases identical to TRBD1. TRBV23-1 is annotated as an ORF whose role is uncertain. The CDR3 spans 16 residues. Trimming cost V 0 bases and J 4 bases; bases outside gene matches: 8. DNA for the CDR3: TGCGCCAGCAGTCAATCGGGGACAGGTCCGGGGTACGAGCAGTACTTC. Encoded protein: CASSQSGTGPGYEQYF.

As DNA, the CDR3 is TGTGCCAGCAGCCCCGGGACAGCTAAAAACATTCAGTACTTC. Protein product: CASSPGTAKNIQYF. The rearrangement joins TRBV5-6 to TRBJ2-4; 7 bases map to TRBD1. V lost 4 bases to trimming and J lost 4 bases; unmatched junction nucleotides: 5. This CDR3 contains 14 residues. The germline V gene has CDR1 SGHDT and CDR2 YYEEEE.

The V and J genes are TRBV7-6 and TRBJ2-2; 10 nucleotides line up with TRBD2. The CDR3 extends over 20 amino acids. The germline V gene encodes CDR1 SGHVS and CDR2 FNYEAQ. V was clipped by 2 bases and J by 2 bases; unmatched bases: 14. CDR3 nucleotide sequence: TGTGCCAGCAGCTTATTACCCTCAAGCGGGAGGGCTAGAAACACCGGGGAGCTGTTTTTT. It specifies CASSLLPSSGRARNTGELFF.

DNA of the CDR3: TGTGCCAGCAGCTTACAGGGGCGTAACTATGGCTACACCTTC. This codes for CASSLQGRNYGYTF. The chain carries TRBV5-6 and TRBJ1-2; 7 bases line up with TRBD1. Trimming cost V 2 bases and J 1 base; bases outside gene matches: 2. This CDR3 is built from 14 residues. Germline CDR1 reads SGHDT; CDR2 reads YYEEEE.

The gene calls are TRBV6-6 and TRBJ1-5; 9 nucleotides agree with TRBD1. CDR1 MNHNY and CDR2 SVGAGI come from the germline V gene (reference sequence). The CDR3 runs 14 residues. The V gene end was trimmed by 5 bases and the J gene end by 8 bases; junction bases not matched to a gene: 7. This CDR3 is CASSETGGQEPQHF. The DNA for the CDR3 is TGTGCCAGCAGTGAGACAGGGGGGCAGGAGCCCCAGCATTTT.

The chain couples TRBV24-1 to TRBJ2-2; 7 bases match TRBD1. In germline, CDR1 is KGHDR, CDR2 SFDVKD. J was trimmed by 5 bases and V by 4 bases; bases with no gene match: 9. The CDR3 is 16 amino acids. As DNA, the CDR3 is TGTGCCACCAGTGAACCGGGACAGAAGATAACCGGGGAGCTGTTTTTT. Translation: CATSEPGQKITGELFF.

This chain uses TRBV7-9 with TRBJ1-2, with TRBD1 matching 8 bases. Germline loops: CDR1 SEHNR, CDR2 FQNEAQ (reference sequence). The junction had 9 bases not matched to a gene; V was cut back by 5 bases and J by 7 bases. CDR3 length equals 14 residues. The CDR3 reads CASSLYPGGFGYTF. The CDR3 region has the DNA TGTGCCAGCAGCCTCTATCCAGGGGGCTTTGGCTACACCTTC.

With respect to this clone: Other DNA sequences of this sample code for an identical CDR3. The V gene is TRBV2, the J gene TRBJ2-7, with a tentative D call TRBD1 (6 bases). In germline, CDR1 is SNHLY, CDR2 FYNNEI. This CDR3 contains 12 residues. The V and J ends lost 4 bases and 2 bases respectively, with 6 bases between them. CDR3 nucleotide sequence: TGTGCCAGCAGTGGACAGGCCTACGAGCAGTACTTC. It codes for CASSGQAYEQYF.

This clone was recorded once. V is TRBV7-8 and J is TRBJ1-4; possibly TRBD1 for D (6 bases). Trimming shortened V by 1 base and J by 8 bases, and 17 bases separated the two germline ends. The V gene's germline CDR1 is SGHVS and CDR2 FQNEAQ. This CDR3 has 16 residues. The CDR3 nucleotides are TGTGCCAGCAGCTTAGATTATAAAGGGGGAGAGGAAAAACTGTTTTTT. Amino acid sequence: CASSLDYKGGEEKLFF.

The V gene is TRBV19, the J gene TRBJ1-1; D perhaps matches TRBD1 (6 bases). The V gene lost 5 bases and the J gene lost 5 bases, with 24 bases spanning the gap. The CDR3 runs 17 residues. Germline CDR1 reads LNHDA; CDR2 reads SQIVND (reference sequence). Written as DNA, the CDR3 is TGTGCCAGTAGTGGACTAGACAGGCCCCCCGGCCGAACTGAAGCTTTCTTT. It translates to CASSGLDRPPGRTEAFF.

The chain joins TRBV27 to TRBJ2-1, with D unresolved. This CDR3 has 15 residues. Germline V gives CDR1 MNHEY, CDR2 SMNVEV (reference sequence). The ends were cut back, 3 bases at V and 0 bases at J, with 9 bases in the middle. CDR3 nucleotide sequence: TGTGCCAGCAGTTTCGGCCGGAGCTCCTACAATGAGCAGTTCTTC. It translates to CASSFGRSSYNEQFF.

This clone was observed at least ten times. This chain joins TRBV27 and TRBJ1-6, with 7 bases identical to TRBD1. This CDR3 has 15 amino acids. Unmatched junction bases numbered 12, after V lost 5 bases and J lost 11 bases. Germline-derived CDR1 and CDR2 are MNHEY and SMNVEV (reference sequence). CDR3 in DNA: TGTGCCAGCAGTCCGAGACAGGGCTTTTTGCCACCCCTCCACTTT. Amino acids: CASSPRQGFLPPLHF.

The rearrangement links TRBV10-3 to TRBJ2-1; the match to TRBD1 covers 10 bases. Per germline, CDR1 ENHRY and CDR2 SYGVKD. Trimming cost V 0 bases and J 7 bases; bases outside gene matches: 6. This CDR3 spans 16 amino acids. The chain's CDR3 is CAISESETGGWNEQFF. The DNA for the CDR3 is TGTGCCATCAGTGAGTCCGAGACAGGGGGCTGGAATGAGCAGTTCTTC.

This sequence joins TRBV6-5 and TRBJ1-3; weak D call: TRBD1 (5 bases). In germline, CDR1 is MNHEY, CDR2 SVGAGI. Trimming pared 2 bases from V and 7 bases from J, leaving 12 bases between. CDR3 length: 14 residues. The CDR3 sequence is CASSYGQGTNTIYF. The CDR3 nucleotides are TGTGCCAGCAGTTACGGGCAGGGCACGAACACCATATATTTT.

The CDR3 DNA follows: TGTGCCAGCAGTGACAGGGGGTCTGAAAAACTGTTTTTT. It encodes CASSDRGSEKLFF. V usage is TRBV27 and J usage is TRBJ1-4; 9 nucleotides align to TRBD1. Germline trimming cut 5 bases from V and 7 bases from J; bases unmatched to any gene: 2. Germline values: CDR1 MNHEY, CDR2 SMNVEV (reference sequence). The CDR3 sequence is 13 residues long.

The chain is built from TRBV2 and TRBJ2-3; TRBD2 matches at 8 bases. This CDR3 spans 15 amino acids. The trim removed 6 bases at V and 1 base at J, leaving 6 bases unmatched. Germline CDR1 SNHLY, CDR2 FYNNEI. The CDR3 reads CASRPGGVGTDTQYF. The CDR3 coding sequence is TGTGCCAGCAGGCCGGGAGGGGTGGGCACAGATACGCAGTATTTT.

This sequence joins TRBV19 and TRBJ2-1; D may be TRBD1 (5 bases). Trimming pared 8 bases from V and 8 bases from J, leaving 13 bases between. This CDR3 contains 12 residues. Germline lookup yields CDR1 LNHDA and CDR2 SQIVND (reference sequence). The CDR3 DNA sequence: TGTGCCAGTGCTAAGGGGTTCCATGAGCAGTTCTTC. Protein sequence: CASAKGFHEQFF.

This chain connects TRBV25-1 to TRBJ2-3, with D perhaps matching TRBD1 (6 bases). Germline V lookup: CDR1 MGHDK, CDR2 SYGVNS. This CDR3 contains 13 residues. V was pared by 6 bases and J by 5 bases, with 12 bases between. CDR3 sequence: CASRQDRLDTQYF. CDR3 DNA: TGTGCCAGCAGACAAGACAGGTTAGATACGCAGTATTTT.

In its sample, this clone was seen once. The CDR3 nucleotides read TGTGCCAGCAGTTTACATGGGAGCAGCAATCAGCCCCAGCATTTT. Its translation is CASSLHGSSNQPQHF. The rearrangement links TRBV27 to TRBJ1-5; D gene ambiguous. The CDR3 runs 15 residues. V lost 2 bases and J 1 base, leaving 9 bases between the germline ends. The germline V gene has CDR1 MNHEY and CDR2 SMNVEV (reference sequence).

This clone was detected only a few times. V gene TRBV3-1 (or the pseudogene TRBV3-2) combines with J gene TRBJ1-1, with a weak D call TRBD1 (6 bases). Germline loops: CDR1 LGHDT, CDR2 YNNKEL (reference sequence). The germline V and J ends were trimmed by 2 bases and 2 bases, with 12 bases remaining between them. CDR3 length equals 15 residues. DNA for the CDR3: TGTGCCAGCAGCCAATTCGGACAGCGCAACACTGAAGCTTTCTTT. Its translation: CASSQFGQRNTEAFF.

For the CDR3, the DNA is TGCGCCAGCAGCTTGGGTAGCGGGAGCGCAGATACGCAGTATTTT. Its protein product is CASSLGSGSADTQYF. The V and J genes are TRBV5-1 and TRBJ2-3; 9 positions agree with TRBD2. From germline, CDR1 is SGHRS and CDR2 YFSETQ. The CDR3 length is 15 residues. The V and J ends lost 0 bases and 4 bases, in that order; junction bases with no gene match: 3.

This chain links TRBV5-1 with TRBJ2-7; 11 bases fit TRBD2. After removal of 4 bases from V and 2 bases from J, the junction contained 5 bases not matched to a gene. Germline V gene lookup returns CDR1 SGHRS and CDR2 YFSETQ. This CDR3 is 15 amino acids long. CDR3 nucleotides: TGCGCCAGCAGCAGGGAACTAGCGGGGGCCTACGAGCAGTACTTC. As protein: CASSRELAGAYEQYF.

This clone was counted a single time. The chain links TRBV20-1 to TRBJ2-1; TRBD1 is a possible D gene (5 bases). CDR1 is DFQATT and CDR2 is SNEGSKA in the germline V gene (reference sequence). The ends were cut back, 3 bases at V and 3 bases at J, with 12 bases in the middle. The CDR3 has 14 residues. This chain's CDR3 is CSASAGNGYNEQFF. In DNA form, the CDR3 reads TGCAGTGCTAGTGCAGGGAACGGCTACAATGAGCAGTTCTTC.

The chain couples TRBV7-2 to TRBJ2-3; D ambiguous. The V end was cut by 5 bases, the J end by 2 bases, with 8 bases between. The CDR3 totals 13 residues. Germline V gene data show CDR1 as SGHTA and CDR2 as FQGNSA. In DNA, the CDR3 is TGTGCCAGCAGCGGGCAGCTCACAGATACGCAGTATTTT. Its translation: CASSGQLTDTQYF.

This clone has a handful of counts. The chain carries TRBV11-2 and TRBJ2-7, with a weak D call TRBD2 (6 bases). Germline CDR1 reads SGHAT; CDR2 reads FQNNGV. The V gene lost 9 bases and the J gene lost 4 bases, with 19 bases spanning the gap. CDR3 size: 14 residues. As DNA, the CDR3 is TGTGCCAGTGGATCTTCAACCGGGGGATACGAGCAGTACTTC. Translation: CASGSSTGGYEQYF.

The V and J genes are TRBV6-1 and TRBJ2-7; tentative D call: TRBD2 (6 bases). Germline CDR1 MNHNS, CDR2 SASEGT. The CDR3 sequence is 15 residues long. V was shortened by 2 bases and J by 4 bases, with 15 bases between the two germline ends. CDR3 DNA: TGTGCCAGCAGTGAACCCAGACTAGTCGCGTACGAGCAGTACTTC. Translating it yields CASSEPRLVAYEQYF.

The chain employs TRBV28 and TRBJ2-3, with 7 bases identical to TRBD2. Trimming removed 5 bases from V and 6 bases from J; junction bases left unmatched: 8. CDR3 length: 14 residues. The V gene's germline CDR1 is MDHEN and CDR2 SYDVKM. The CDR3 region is CASSPTLGGDTQYF. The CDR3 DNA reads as TGTGCCAGCAGTCCCACCCTCGGGGGGGATACGCAGTATTTT.